One sample yielded the 12 T cell receptor beta chains listed below, sequenced in a study of graft-versus-host responses after intestinal transplantation. Plates contained approximately 200,000 CFSE-labeled responder cells and approximately 200,000 irradiated, violet-dye-labeled stimulator cells. The protocol was immunoSEQ multiplex PCR, while the TCRdb copy is restricted to in-frame clones and leaves out a portion. The data contain some 10,000 clones, approximately 40% of them singletons. Sequenced material: alloreactive CD8+ T cells from a mixed lymphocyte reaction culture, taken before intestinal transplant. Subset specified: CFSE-low proliferating T cells sorted from roughly six-day pre-transplant mixed lymphocyte reaction (GvH or HvG direction). These receptor sequences come from a human patient who received an intestinal transplant.

Written as DNA, the CDR3 is TGTGCCAGCAGCTTCGTCGGGACAGGGATCATGAACACTGAAGCTTTCTTT. Protein product: CASSFVGTGIMNTEAFF. V gene TRBV11-2 combines with J gene TRBJ1-1; 9 nucleotides line up with TRBD1. The CDR3 is 17 amino acids. With 3 bases clipped from V and 0 bases from J, the junction kept 8 bases outside the gene matches. Germline V lookup: CDR1 SGHAT, CDR2 FQNNGV.

This clone has just a few counts. V and J are TRBV14 and TRBJ2-3; no clear D gene. Germline V gene lookup returns CDR1 SGHDN and CDR2 FVKESK. The CDR3 is 13 amino acids. V was trimmed by 4 bases and J by 5 bases, leaving 10 bases between them. The CDR3 DNA reads TGTGCCAGCAGCCCGAGTTTTTTAGATACGCAGTATTTT. This encodes CASSPSFLDTQYF.

This clone was counted between two and nine times. This CDR3 is CASSQDPGPRETQYF. CDR3 nucleotides: TGTGCCAGCAGCCAAGACCCTGGGCCCAGAGAGACCCAGTACTTC. The rearrangement links TRBV4-2 to TRBJ2-5; D remains ambiguous. The V gene lost 0 bases and the J gene lost 4 bases, with 12 bases spanning the gap. The CDR3 totals 15 residues. Germline V gene sequence: CDR1 LGHNA, CDR2 YNFKEQ.

This clone was observed once. The rearrangement uses TRBV7-2 and TRBJ2-7; 7 bases map to TRBD2. With V trimmed by 6 bases and J by 3 bases, 5 bases remained unmatched. Germline-derived CDR1 and CDR2 are SGHTA and FQGNSA. This CDR3 region has 13 residues. CDR3 residues: CASRMSGDYEQYF. The CDR3 nucleotides read TGTGCCAGCAGGATGAGCGGGGACTACGAGCAGTACTTC.

The V call is TRBV28, the J call TRBJ2-5; the D is unclear. This CDR3 has 15 residues. V was clipped by 1 base and J by 5 bases, with 14 bases between them. Germline CDR1 MDHEN, CDR2 SYDVKM. For the CDR3, the DNA is TGTGCCAGCAGTTTATTTCGGGTCTGGTGGGAGACCCAGTACTTC. Residues: CASSLFRVWWETQYF.

In its sample, this clone was seen a few times. V is TRBV27 and J is TRBJ2-3; the D gene is possibly TRBD2 (5 bases). The germline gives CDR1 MNHEY, CDR2 SMNVEV (reference sequence). The CDR3 runs 16 residues. The V end lost 5 bases, the J end lost 0 bases, and 15 bases lay between the germline ends. The CDR3 loop reads CASSRLSGLSTDTQYF. DNA of the CDR3: TGTGCCAGCAGTCGACTAAGCGGCCTTAGCACAGATACGCAGTATTTT.

This chain joins TRBV7-8 and TRBJ2-7, with a weak D call TRBD1 (5 bases). Between the trimmed V and J ends, which lost 6 bases and 3 bases, there was a span of 9 bases. The CDR3 runs to 12 residues. Germline V gives CDR1 SGHVS, CDR2 FQNEAQ. The CDR3 here is CASSFQGYEQYF. The CDR3 bases are TGTGCCAGCAGTTTTCAGGGCTACGAGCAGTACTTC.

The rearrangement uses TRBV28 and TRBJ2-7; 11 nucleotides line up with TRBD1. Germline trimming cut 5 bases from V and 3 bases from J; bases unmatched to any gene: 3. Germline V gene sequence: CDR1 MDHEN, CDR2 SYDVKM. This CDR3 spans 14 amino acids. The CDR3 spells CASSPGTGGYEQYF. CDR3 bases: TGTGCCAGCAGTCCAGGGACAGGGGGCTACGAGCAGTACTTC.

This clone came up a few times. The V call is TRBV4-1, the J call TRBJ1-1, with 8 bases lining up with TRBD1. Trimming removed 8 bases from V and 10 bases from J; junction bases left unmatched: 15. CDR1 and CDR2 (germline): MGHRA, YSYEKL. This CDR3 has 14 amino acids. CDR3 nucleotide sequence: TGCGCCAGCGCGTCTTGGACAGGGAGACCGTTAGCTTTCTTT. It specifies CASASWTGRPLAFF.

This chain uses TRBV2 with TRBJ2-2; D possibly corresponds to TRBD1 (6 bases). The CDR3 runs to 16 residues. Per germline, CDR1 SNHLY and CDR2 FYNNEI. The ends were cut back, 4 bases at V and 4 bases at J, with 16 bases in the middle. The CDR3 DNA follows: TGTGCCAGCAGTGGTCCCTTAACAGGGTTCACCGGGGAGCTGTTTTTT. Translating gives CASSGPLTGFTGELFF.

This sequence joins TRBV28 and TRBJ2-7, with D hard to call. The CDR3 is 11 amino acids. V shed 5 bases and J shed 6 bases, with 8 bases lying between them. Per germline, CDR1 MDHEN and CDR2 SYDVKM. The CDR3 DNA reads TGTGCCAGCAGTCTCGGTTCCGAGCAGTACTTC. Amino acid sequence: CASSLGSEQYF.

This clone is termed medium-sized. The CDR3 region is CATSRGVQGAVDLFF. The CDR3 nucleotides are TGTGCCACCAGCAGAGGGGTACAGGGGGCTGTAGATCTGTTTTTT. This sequence joins TRBV15 and TRBJ1-4; TRBD1 agrees at 9 bases. The CDR3 runs to 15 residues. V was pared by 1 base and J by 14 bases, with 11 bases of the junction left unmatched. Germline lookup yields CDR1 LNHNV and CDR2 YYDKDF (reference sequence).